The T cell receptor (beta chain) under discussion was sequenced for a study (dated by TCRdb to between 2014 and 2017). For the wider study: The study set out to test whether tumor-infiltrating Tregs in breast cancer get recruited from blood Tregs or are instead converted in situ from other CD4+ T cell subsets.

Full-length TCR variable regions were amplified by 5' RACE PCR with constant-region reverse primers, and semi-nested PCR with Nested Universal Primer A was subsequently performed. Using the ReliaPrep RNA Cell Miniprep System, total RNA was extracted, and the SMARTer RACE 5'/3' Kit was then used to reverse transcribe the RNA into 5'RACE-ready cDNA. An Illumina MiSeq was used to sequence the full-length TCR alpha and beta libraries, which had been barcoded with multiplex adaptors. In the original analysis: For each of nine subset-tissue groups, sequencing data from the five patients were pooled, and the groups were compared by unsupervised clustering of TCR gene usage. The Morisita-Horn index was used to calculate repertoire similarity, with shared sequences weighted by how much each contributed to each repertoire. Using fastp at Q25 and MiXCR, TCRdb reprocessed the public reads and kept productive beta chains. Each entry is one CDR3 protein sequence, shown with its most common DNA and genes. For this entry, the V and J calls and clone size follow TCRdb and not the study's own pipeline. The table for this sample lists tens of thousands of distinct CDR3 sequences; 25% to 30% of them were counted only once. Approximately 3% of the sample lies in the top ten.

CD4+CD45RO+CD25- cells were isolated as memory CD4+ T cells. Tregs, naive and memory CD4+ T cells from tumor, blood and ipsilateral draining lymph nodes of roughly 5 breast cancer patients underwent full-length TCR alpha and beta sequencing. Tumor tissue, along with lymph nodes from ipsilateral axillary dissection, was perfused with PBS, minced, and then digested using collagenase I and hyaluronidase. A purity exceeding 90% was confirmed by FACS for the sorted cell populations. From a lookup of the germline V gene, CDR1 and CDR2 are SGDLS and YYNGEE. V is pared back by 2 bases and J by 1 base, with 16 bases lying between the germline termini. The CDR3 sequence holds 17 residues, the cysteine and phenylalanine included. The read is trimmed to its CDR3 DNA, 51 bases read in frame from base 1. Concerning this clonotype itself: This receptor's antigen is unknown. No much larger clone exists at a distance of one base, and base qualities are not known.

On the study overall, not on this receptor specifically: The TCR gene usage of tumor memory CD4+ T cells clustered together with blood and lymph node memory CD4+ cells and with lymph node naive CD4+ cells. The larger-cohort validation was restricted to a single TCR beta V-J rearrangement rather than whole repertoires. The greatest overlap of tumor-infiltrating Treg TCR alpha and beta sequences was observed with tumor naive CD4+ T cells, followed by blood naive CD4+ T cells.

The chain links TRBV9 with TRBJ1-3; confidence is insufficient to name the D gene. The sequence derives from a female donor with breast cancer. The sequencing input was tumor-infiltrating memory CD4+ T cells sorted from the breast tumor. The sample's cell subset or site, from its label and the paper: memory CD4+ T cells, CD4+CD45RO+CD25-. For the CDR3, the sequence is CASSVLAGISSGNTIYF. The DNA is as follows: TGTGCCAGCAGCGTGCTCGCCGGCATTTCATCTGGAAACACCATATATTTT. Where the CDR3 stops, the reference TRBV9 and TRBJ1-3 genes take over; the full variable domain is DSGVTQTPKHLITATGQRVTLRCSPRSGDLSVYWYQQSLDQGLQFLIQYYNGEERAKGNILERFSAQQFPDLHSELNLSSLELGDSALYFCASSVLAGISSGNTIYFGEGSWLTVV.